This section outlines one T cell receptor (beta chain) sequence together with its context. What it binds is not known. The data were produced by immunoSEQ multiplex PCR, yet TCRdb's version contains in-frame clones alone and is incomplete. The repertoire holds about 140,000 clones, with just over 85% as singletons. This sample was taken from a study of Ad26.COV2.S vaccination and SARS-CoV-2 variants. Whole-study results and caveats: People who got the vaccine or the placebo had similar non-spike TCR breadth. Researchers cautioned that TCR breadth and depth analyses may have underestimated total T cell responses. Spike-specific CD8+ and CD4+ T cell responses reportedly showed substantial breadth after vaccination. Vaccine recipients posted higher spike-specific TCR breadth than their placebo counterparts.

The material sequenced was peripheral blood, taken after recovery from COVID-19. The origin of this receptor is a human donor who had recovered from COVID-19.

CDR3 in amino acids: CASSLVPRDEQFF. The DNA for the CDR3 is TGTGCCAGCAGCTTAGTGCCGAGGGATGAGCAGTTCTTC. This chain uses TRBV11-2 with TRBJ2-1; tentatively, D is TRBD2 (5 bases). The CDR3 spans 13 residues. V was trimmed by 1 base and J by 8 bases, leaving 9 bases between them. Looked up from germline, CDR1 is SGHAT and CDR2 is FQNNGV.